The 27 T cell receptor beta chains listed next were all sequenced from one sample in a study of T-cell reconstitution after alpha-beta-depleted transplantation in children listed by TCRdb under 2016. The treatment or condition label here, explained by the study, means: allogeneic hematopoietic cell transplantation with graft depleted of TCRalphabeta T cells and CD19 B cells. The library came from PCR. Sequencing took place on an Illumina HiSeq 2500. TCR libraries were prepared with molecular barcoding, using unique molecular identifiers to normalize TCRbeta repertoire quantification. TCRdb cleaned the public reads at Q25 with fastp, built clones with MiXCR and kept in-frame beta chains. Duplicate CDR3 protein sequences are folded into a single record with the most common DNA and genes. This sample lists hundreds of thousands of distinct CDR3 sequences; 10% to 15% were detected once. Jointly, the top ten make up approximately 2% of the sample.

This specimen was PBMCs, mostly from graft donor cells, taken 360 days after TCRalphabeta/CD19-depleted stem cell transplant. These receptors were obtained from a male patient between 5 and 17 years old who had a stem cell transplant for acute myeloid leukemia, so the T cells may come from the graft donor.

This clonotype has a single count. An end of the junction differs from the germline gene, which may be a read error. The chain joins TRBV4-3 to TRBJ2-7; maybe TRBD2 (6 bases). This CDR3 contains 14 residues. Germline V gene sequence: CDR1 LGHNA, CDR2 YSLEER. This CDR3 reads CASSQGPLTGELYF. In DNA form, the CDR3 reads TGCGCCAGCAGCCAAGGACCTCTGACGGGAGAGCTGTACTTC.

The J gene is TRBJ2-5, the V gene TRBV7-7, with 9 bases identical to TRBD2. The germline CDR1 and CDR2 sequences are SSHAT and FNYEAQ (reference sequence). The CDR3 is 13 residues long. The CDR3 sequence is CASGSGPQETQYF. CDR3 nucleotide sequence: TGTGCTAGCGGGAGCGGGCCGCAAGAGACCCAGTACTTC.

The chain combines TRBV20-1 with TRBJ2-7; 8 bases line up with TRBD2. Germline values: CDR1 DFQATT, CDR2 SNEGSKA (reference sequence). This CDR3 contains 15 residues. V lost 7 bases to trimming and J lost 2 bases; unmatched junction nucleotides: 13. The CDR3 reads CSVRKGSGGTYEQYF. The CDR3 bases are TGCAGTGTACGCAAAGGTTCGGGAGGGACCTACGAGCAGTACTTC.

The table lists this clonotype with a few counts. The chain combines TRBV28 with TRBJ2-7, with D perhaps matching TRBD1 (6 bases). Trimming took 6 bases from V and 2 from J, leaving 14 bases between them. The CDR3 length is 14 residues. Per germline, CDR1 MDHEN and CDR2 SYDVKM. In DNA, the CDR3 is TGTGCCAGCAGCAGACAGGCCTTTACCTACGAGCAGTACTTC. Protein: CASSRQAFTYEQYF.

The chain couples TRBV6-2 or TRBV6-3 to TRBJ2-7; TRBD2 agrees at 7 bases. This CDR3 is built from 15 residues. Germline V gene lookup returns CDR1 MNHEY and CDR2 SVGEGT. J lost 0 bases, V lost 7 bases, and 9 bases had no gene match. Here the CDR3 DNA reads TGTGCCAGCACCAGAGCGGGATTCAGCTCCTACGAGCAGTACTTC. Translated: CASTRAGFSSYEQYF.

The rearrangement joins TRBV29-1 to TRBJ2-5, with D possibly matching TRBD2 (6 bases). The CDR3 contains 15 residues. V lost 6 bases, J lost 1 base, and 18 bases lay in between. Germline V gene sequence: CDR1 SQVTM, CDR2 ANQGSEA. CDR3 residues: CSVGGTRASQETQYF. In DNA, the CDR3 is TGCAGCGTGGGGGGAACTAGAGCCTCCCAAGAGACCCAGTACTTC. Based on the CDR3 plus reference TRBV29-1 and TRBJ2-5, the full variable domain is SAVISQKPSRDICQRGTSLTIQCQVDSQVTMMFWYRQQPGQSLTLIATANQGSEATYESGFVIDKFPISRPNLTFSTLTVSNMSPEDSSIYLCSVGGTRASQETQYFGPGTRLLVL.

This chain uses TRBV7-3 with TRBJ2-5, with D unclear. Germline loops: CDR1 SGHTA, CDR2 FQGTGA. The CDR3 covers 13 residues. V lost 4 bases, J lost 5 bases, and 11 bases lay in between. The DNA of the CDR3 is TGTGCCAGCAGCTCCATCATGGGGGAGACCCAGTACTTC. Translating gives CASSSIMGETQYF.

The rearrangement uses TRBV7-6 and TRBJ2-1; perhaps TRBD2 as D (6 bases). CDR1 and CDR2 from the germline V gene are SGHVS and FNYEAQ. The germline V and J ends were trimmed by 3 bases and 7 bases, with 13 bases remaining between them. CDR3 length equals 14 residues. CDR3 sequence reads: CASSLGRENNEQFF. The CDR3 DNA follows: TGTGCCAGCAGCTTGGGACGGGAGAATAATGAGCAGTTCTTC.

In its sample, this clonotype was seen many times. The chain carries TRBV20-1 and TRBJ2-6; D call uncertain. Germline V lookup: CDR1 DFQATT, CDR2 SNEGSKA (reference sequence). Between the trimmed V and J ends, which lost 2 bases and 2 bases, there was a span of 13 bases. The CDR3 runs to 16 residues. The CDR3 region is CSARSSPDTGANVLTF. The CDR3 DNA reads TGCAGTGCTAGAAGTAGTCCTGATACTGGGGCCAACGTCCTGACTTTC.

As DNA, the CDR3 is TGTGCCAGCAGTCCCCACCCTGGGGGGGCCCACACAGATACGCAGTATTTT. This translates into CASSPHPGGAHTDTQYF. The chain uses TRBV28 and TRBJ2-3, with D possibly matching TRBD2 (7 bases). The CDR3 sequence is 17 residues long. Germline V lookup: CDR1 MDHEN, CDR2 SYDVKM. Between the trimmed V and J ends, which lost 5 bases and 2 bases, there was a span of 20 bases. Drawing the rest from reference TRBV28 and TRBJ2-3, the complete variable domain is DVKVTQSSRYLVKRTGEKVFLECVQDMDHENMFWYRQDPGLGLRLIYFSYDVKMKEKGDIPEGYSVSREKKERFSLILESASTNQTSMYLCASSPHPGGAHTDTQYFGPGTRLTVL.

In this sample, this clonotype turned up a few times. V usage is TRBV12-3 or TRBV12-4 and J usage is TRBJ2-3, with 10 bases identical to TRBD2. CDR3 length equals 17 residues. Trimming removed 3 bases from V and 4 bases from J; junction bases left unmatched: 10. The DNA for the CDR3 is TGTGCCAGCAGTTTCCTAACTCGACTAGCGGGTGCAGATACGCAGTATTTT. It codes for CASSFLTRLAGADTQYF.

This clonotype showed up just a few times. As DNA, the CDR3 is TGTGCCACCCGTACAGGGTCCCACGAGCAGTACTTC. It specifies CATRTGSHEQYF. V usage is TRBV15 and J usage is TRBJ2-7, with D tentatively TRBD1 (6 bases). The germline V gene has CDR1 LNHNV and CDR2 YYDKDF (reference sequence). The CDR3 has 12 amino acids. Trimming pared 8 bases from V and 5 bases from J, leaving 13 bases between.

This clonotype was observed many times. J is TRBJ1-2 and V is TRBV7-2; TRBD1 aligns across 8 bases. The CDR3 has 14 residues. The J segment lost 3 bases and the V segment lost 5 bases, leaving 5 bases of the junction unmatched. CDR1 and CDR2 (germline): SGHTA, FQGNSA. CDR3 protein: CASSPLTGDYGYTF. The CDR3 region has the DNA TGTGCCAGCAGCCCCCTGACAGGGGACTATGGCTACACCTTC.

V usage is TRBV28 and J usage is TRBJ2-6; tentative D call: TRBD1 (5 bases). Germline V gene sequence: CDR1 MDHEN, CDR2 SYDVKM. CDR3 length: 18 residues. Trimming pared 2 bases from V and 0 bases from J, leaving 14 bases between. CDR3 in DNA: TGTGCCAGCAGTTTACTTGCAGGGCCCTTCTCTGGGGCCAACGTCCTGACTTTC. Translation: CASSLLAGPFSGANVLTF.

This chain uses TRBV25-1 with TRBJ2-1; 11 bases are a match to TRBD2. The CDR3 is 16 residues long. J gave up 1 base and V 10 bases, and 9 bases lay outside the gene matches. The germline V gene encodes CDR1 MGHDK and CDR2 SYGVNS. CDR3 region: CATHPLAGVSYNEQFF. The DNA for the CDR3 is TGTGCCACCCATCCACTAGCGGGAGTTTCCTACAATGAGCAGTTCTTC. Together with reference TRBV25-1 and TRBJ2-1, the CDR3 gives the full variable domain: EADIYQTPRYLVIGTGKKITLECSQTMGHDKMYWYQQDPGMELHLIHYSYGVNSTEKGDLSSESTVSRIRTEHFPLTLESARPSHTSQYLCATHPLAGVSYNEQFFGPGTRLTVL.

This clonotype came up a few times. CDR3 nucleotide sequence: TGCAGCGTTGTAAGCTTTTCCTTCTACAATGAGCAGTTCTTC. It yields the protein CSVVSFSFYNEQFF. The rearrangement uses TRBV29-1 and TRBJ2-1; D gene uncertain. This CDR3 comprises 14 residues. Trimming removed 4 bases from V and 3 bases from J, with 13 bases in between. Germline V CDR1 and CDR2: SQVTM, ANQGSEA.

This clonotype has at least ten counts. The chain recombines TRBV7-8 with TRBJ2-7; 8 bases map to TRBD1. Germline CDR1 SGHVS, CDR2 FQNEAQ. This CDR3 comprises 16 residues. V gave up 2 bases and J gave up 0 bases; unmatched junction bases: 6. CDR3 sequence: CASSLRSGQVSYEQYF. The CDR3, as DNA: TGTGCCAGCAGCTTAAGGTCGGGACAGGTCTCCTACGAGCAGTACTTC. Combining the CDR3 with reference TRBV7-8 and TRBJ2-7 gives the whole variable domain GAGVSQSPRYKVAKRGQDVALRCDPISGHVSLFWYQQALGQGPEFLTYFQNEAQLDKSGLPSDRFFAERPEGSVSTLKIQRTQQEDSAVYLCASSLRSGQVSYEQYFGPGTRLTVT.

This chain joins TRBV14 and TRBJ2-7; the D gene is possibly TRBD2 (5 bases). Germline-derived CDR1 and CDR2 are SGHDN and FVKESK. Trimming shortened V by 3 bases and J by 2 bases, and 14 bases separated the two germline ends. CDR3 length: 15 amino acids. The CDR3 sequence: CASSHGLKTTYEQYF. The CDR3 region has the DNA TGTGCCAGCAGCCATGGACTCAAAACAACCTACGAGCAGTACTTC. Based on the CDR3 plus reference TRBV14 and TRBJ2-7, the full variable domain is EAGVTQFPSHSVIEKGQTVTLRCDPISGHDNLYWYRRVMGKEIKFLLHFVKESKQDESGMPNNRFLAERTGGTYSTLKVQPAELEDSGVYFCASSHGLKTTYEQYFGPGTRLTVT.

The chain links TRBV7-2 to TRBJ2-5; 14 nucleotides match TRBD2. The junction had 7 bases not matched to a gene; V was cut back by 4 bases and J by 9 bases. The V gene's germline CDR1 is SGHTA and CDR2 FQGNSA. This CDR3 comprises 15 residues. CDR3 protein: CASSSGLAGARAQYF. CDR3 sequence (DNA): TGTGCCAGCAGCTCGGGACTAGCGGGAGCGAGGGCCCAGTACTTC. Full variable domain (outside the CDR3, taken from reference TRBV7-2 and TRBJ2-5): GAGVSQSPSNKVTEKGKDVELRCDPISGHTALYWYRQSLGQGLEFLIYFQGNSAPDKSGLPSDRFSAERTGGSVSTLTIQRTQQEDSAVYLCASSSGLAGARAQYFGPGTRLLVL.

This clonotype was observed at least ten times. The rearrangement joins TRBV11-1 to TRBJ2-7; perhaps D is TRBD1 or TRBD2 (5 bases each). The V gene's germline CDR1 is SGHAT and CDR2 FQDESV (reference sequence). This CDR3 is built from 16 residues. V was shortened by 1 base and J by 4 bases, with 17 bases between the two germline ends. CDR3 in DNA: TGTGCCAGCAGCTTAGAGGATTATGGGACCCTATACGAGCAGTACTTC. It is translated as CASSLEDYGTLYEQYF.

CDR3 sequence reads: CASSMARTDNEQFF. In nucleotides, the CDR3 is TGTGCCAGTAGTATGGCCCGGACTGACAATGAGCAGTTCTTC. The J gene is TRBJ2-1, the V gene TRBV19; possibly TRBD2 for D (5 bases). The germline V gene encodes CDR1 LNHDA and CDR2 SQIVND (reference sequence). There are 14 residues in the CDR3. Deletions cut 3 bases from V and 5 bases from J, with 11 bases between.

A few counts support this clonotype. In DNA, the CDR3 is TGCGCCAGCAGCTTGGTTGCCCGACTCGGGACAGGAACCACCGGGGAGCTGTTTTTT. Translating it yields CASSLVARLGTGTTGELFF. The chain joins TRBV5-1 to TRBJ2-2; TRBD1 agrees at 8 bases. J gave up 4 bases and V 0 bases, and 14 bases lay outside the gene matches. Germline V CDR1 and CDR2: SGHRS, YFSETQ. CDR3 size: 19 residues.

The chain carries TRBV10-3 and TRBJ1-3; 7 bases map to TRBD1. The CDR3 is 15 amino acids. V dropped 7 bases and J dropped 2; count of bases not matched to a gene: 8. Germline CDR1 and CDR2: ENHRY and SYGVKD. As DNA, the CDR3 is TGTGCCATCAACGACAGGGAACGCGCTGGAAACACCATATATTTT. Its translation: CAINDRERAGNTIYF.

The table lists this clonotype with many counts. The rearrangement links TRBV25-1 to TRBJ2-1, with TRBD2 identical over 8 bases. V lost 4 bases and J lost 4; bases outside the gene matches: 9. Germline CDR1 and CDR2: MGHDK and SYGVNS. The CDR3 has 16 residues. CDR3 bases: TGTGCCAGCAGTGCCCTAGCGGGCCCTGGGTACAATGAGCAGTTCTTC. Translated, it gives CASSALAGPGYNEQFF.

This clonotype showed up just a few times. The chain employs TRBV7-3 and TRBJ2-3, with 11 bases lining up with TRBD2. The length of the CDR3 is 17 residues. After removal of 4 bases from V and 6 bases from J, the junction contained 12 bases not matched to a gene. Germline V gives CDR1 SGHTA, CDR2 FQGTGA. CDR3: CASSSTILAGVSDTQYF. CDR3 coding DNA: TGTGCCAGCAGCTCTACGATACTAGCGGGAGTATCTGATACGCAGTATTTT.

A few counts support this clonotype. This sequence joins TRBV20-1 and TRBJ2-1, with D perhaps being TRBD1 or TRBD2 (7 bases each). Germline V gives CDR1 DFQATT, CDR2 SNEGSKA (reference sequence). CDR3 length: 15 amino acids. Between the trimmed V and J ends, which lost 7 bases and 0 bases, there was a span of 16 bases. The CDR3 loop reads CSVSQGGSSYNEQFF. CDR3 sequence (DNA): TGCAGTGTTTCCCAGGGGGGGAGCTCCTACAATGAGCAGTTCTTC.

The chain has TRBV15 and TRBJ2-3, with 7 bases that match TRBD2. The junction had 11 bases not matched to a gene; V was cut back by 4 bases and J by 4 bases. The CDR3 has 16 amino acids. Germline lookup yields CDR1 LNHNV and CDR2 YYDKDF (reference sequence). CDR3 protein: CATSIFGRALADTQYF. The DNA of the CDR3 is TGTGCCACCAGCATTTTTGGGAGGGCCCTCGCAGATACGCAGTATTTT.